This TCR beta chain stems from a study of CD8 T cells in Susac syndrome. Sequencing of TCR beta covered CD8+ and CD4+ T cells obtained from blood. V was pared by 4 bases and J by 2 bases, with 24 bases between. The germline V gene has CDR1 SGHTA and CDR2 FQGNSA. This CDR3 contains 18 residues. RNA totalling roughly 0.45 to 1 ug underwent reverse transcription with random hexamers. Amplification of TCR beta CDR3 used immunoSEQ multiplex PCR across 54 Vbeta and 13 Jbeta. MiXCR was run by TCRdb on the immunoSEQ multiplex PCR reads, yielding one entry per CDR3 protein. The sample carries just over 150,000 distinct CDR3 sequences, about 95% recorded once.

The sequence was obtained from a human donor with Susac syndrome. The chain couples TRBV7-2 to TRBJ2-7; D is possibly TRBD1 (6 bases). The sample taken for sequencing was CD4+ T cells from PBMCs. The DNA of the CDR3 is TGTGCCAGCAGCTCGAGGTCACAGGGTAGGTTTCGAGCCTACGAGCAGTACTTC. Amino acids: CASSSRSQGRFRAYEQYF.